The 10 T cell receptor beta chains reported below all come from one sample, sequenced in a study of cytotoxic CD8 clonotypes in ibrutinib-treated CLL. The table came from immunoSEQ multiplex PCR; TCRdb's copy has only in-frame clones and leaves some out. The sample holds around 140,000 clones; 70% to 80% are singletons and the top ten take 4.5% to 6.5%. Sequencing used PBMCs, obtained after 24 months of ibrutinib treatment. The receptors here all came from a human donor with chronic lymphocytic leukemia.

CDR3 loop: CASSPQAGAGGAQYF. The DNA for the CDR3 is TGTGCCAGCAGCCCCCAGGCAGGGGCTGGTGGGGCCCAGTACTTC. The chain links TRBV7-3 to TRBJ2-5; possible D gene TRBD1, 6 bases. Germline V gene sequence: CDR1 SGHTA, CDR2 FQGTGA. CDR3 length: 15 residues. The germline V and J ends were trimmed by 5 bases and 9 bases, with 22 bases remaining between them.

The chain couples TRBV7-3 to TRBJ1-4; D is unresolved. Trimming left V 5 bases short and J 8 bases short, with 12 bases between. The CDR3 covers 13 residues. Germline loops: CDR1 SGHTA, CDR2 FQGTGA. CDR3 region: CASSPGPGEKLFF. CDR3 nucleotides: TGTGCCAGCAGCCCCGGGCCGGGGGAAAAACTGTTTTTT.

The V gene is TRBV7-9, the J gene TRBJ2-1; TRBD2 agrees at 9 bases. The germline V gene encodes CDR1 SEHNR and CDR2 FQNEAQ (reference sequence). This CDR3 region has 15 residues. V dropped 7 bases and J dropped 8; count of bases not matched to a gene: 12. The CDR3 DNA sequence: TGTGCCAGCACCTCGCGGGCGGGAGGGCCCGATGAGCAGTTCTTC. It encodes CASTSRAGGPDEQFF.

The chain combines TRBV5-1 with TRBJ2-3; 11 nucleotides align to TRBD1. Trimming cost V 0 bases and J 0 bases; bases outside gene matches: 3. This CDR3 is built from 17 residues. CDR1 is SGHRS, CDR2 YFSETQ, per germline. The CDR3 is CASSLGRTGGSTDTQYF. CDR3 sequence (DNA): TGCGCCAGCAGCTTGGGGCGGACAGGGGGCAGCACAGATACGCAGTATTTT.

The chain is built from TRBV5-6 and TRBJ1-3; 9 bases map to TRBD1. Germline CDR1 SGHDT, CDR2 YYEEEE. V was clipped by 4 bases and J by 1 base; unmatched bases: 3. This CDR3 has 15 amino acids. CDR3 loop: CASSGGTGSGNTIYF. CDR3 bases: TGTGCCAGCAGCGGGGGGACAGGGTCTGGAAACACCATATATTTT. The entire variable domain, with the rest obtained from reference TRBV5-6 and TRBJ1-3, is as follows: DAGVTQSPTHLIKTRGQQVTLRCSPKSGHDTVSWYQQALGQGPQFIFQYYEEEERQRGNFPDRFSGHQFPNYSSELNVNALLLGDSALYLCASSGGTGSGNTIYFGEGSWLTVV.

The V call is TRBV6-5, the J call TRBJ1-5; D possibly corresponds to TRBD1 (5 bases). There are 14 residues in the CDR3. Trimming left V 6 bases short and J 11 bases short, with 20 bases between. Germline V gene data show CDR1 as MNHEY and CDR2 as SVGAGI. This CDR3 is CASSPSGTFTSQHF. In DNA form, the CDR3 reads TGTGCCAGCAGCCCATCCGGGACGTTCACGTCCCAGCATTTT.

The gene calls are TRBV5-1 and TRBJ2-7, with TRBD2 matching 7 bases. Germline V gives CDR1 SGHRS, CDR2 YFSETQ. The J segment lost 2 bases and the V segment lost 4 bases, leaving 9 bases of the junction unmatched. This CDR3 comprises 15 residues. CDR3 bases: TGCGCCAGCAGCCCTGGGGGGGTCGTAGCCTACGAGCAGTACTTC. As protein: CASSPGGVVAYEQYF.

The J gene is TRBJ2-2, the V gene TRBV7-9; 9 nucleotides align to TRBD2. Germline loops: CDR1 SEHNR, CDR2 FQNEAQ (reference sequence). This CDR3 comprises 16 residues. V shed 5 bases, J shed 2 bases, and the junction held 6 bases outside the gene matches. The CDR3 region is CASSPRLAENTGELFF. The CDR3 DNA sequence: TGTGCCAGCAGCCCGCGACTAGCGGAAAACACCGGGGAGCTGTTTTTT. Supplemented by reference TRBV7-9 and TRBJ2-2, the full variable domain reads DTGVSQNPRHKITKRGQNVTFRCDPISEHNRLYWYRQTLGQGPEFLTYFQNEAQLEKSRLLSDRFSAERPKGSFSTLEIQRTEQGDSAMYLCASSPRLAENTGELFFGEGSRLTVL.

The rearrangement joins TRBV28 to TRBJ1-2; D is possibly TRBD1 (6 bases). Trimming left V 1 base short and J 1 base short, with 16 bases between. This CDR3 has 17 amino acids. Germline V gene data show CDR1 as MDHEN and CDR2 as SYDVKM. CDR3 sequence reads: CASSLSARGSHNYGYTF. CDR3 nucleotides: TGTGCCAGCAGTTTATCGGCCAGGGGATCCCATAACTATGGCTACACCTTC.

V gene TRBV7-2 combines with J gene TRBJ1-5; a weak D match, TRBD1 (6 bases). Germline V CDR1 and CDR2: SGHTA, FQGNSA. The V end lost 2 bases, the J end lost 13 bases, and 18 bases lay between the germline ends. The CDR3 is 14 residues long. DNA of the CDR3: TGTGCCAGCAGCTTATTGGGGGCCTCCGAACTTCAGCATTTT. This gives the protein CASSLLGASELQHF.